This T cell receptor (beta chain) was identified during a study of T cells in Graves' hyperthyroidism and ophthalmopathy. Whole-study results and caveats: A 13 V-J signature model discriminated ophthalmopathy versus stable hyperthyroidism. The blood repertoire included most of the expanded thyroid clonotypes above 0.001.

RNA transcripts yielded amplified TCR beta CDR3 regions. TCR CDR3 regions were first amplified by RT-PCR with HTBI primers. TCRdb re-derived calls from the multiplex PCR reads in MiXCR, one entry per CDR3 protein. The sample consists of approximately 95,000 distinct CDR3 sequences, roughly 37% of them appearing once. The CDR3 runs to 19 residues. The V end lost 5 bases, the J end lost 1 base, and 21 bases lay between the germline ends. Patients were excluded because of uncontrolled infection, other autoimmune disease, pregnancy or lactation. Comments on this clonotype: Its matching antigen is unknown.

The TCR comes from a woman under 40 with Graves' hyperthyroidism. Sequenced material: peripheral blood or thyroid tissue (not recorded which). J is TRBJ2-6 and V is TRBV12-3 or TRBV12-4; a weak D match, TRBD2 (5 bases). The CDR3 DNA reads TGTGCCAGCAGTCCATCGACTCCGGGATCCCCGTCTGGGGCCAACGTCCTGACTTTC. Translation: CASSPSTPGSPSGANVLTF.